Listed here is a single T cell receptor (beta chain). Antigen specificity is unknown. Here immunoSEQ multiplex PCR was the method, and the copy in TCRdb shows in-frame clones only, minus some. The sample includes 52,000 or so clones, roughly 85% seen only once; the top ten take 15% to 20%. This entry comes from a study of T cells in localized non-small cell lung cancer. The study, taken as a whole, reports: The highest T cell clonality was in uninvolved adjacent lung, above tumor. Sequence data derive from only one tumor region, so heterogeneity remains possible. Researchers found a median around 59 of the top 100 tumor clones in adjacent lung. Longer survival (overall) was linked to higher T cell density in blood.

The TCR was taken from a male donor older than 55 with stage III squamous cell lung carcinoma. Sequenced here: peripheral blood, sampled before any cancer treatment.

CDR3 in DNA: TGTGCCAGCAGTTTATTCGGTGGCAGGACTAGCAATCAGCCCCAGCATTTT. Residues: CASSLFGGRTSNQPQHF. This chain links TRBV27 with TRBJ1-5; no definite D call. Between the trimmed V and J ends, which lost 1 base and 0 bases, there was a span of 13 bases. CDR1 is MNHEY and CDR2 is SMNVEV in the germline V gene (reference sequence). CDR3 length: 17 amino acids.